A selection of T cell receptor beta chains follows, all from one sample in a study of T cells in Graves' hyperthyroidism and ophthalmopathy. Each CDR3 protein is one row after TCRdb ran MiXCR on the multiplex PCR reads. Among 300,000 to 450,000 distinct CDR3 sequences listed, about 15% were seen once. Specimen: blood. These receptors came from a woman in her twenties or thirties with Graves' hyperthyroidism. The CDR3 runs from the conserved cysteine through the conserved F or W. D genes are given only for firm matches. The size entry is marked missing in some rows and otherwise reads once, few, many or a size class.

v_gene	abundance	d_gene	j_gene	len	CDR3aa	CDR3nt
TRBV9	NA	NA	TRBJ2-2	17	CASSVAGRRGPTGELFF	TGTGCCAGCAGCGTAGCCGGTCGGAGGGGACCAACCGGGGAGCTGTTTTTT
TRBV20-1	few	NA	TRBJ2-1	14	CSARSFSSYNEQFF	TGCAGTGCTAGGAGTTTCTCCTCCTACAATGAGCAGTTCTTC
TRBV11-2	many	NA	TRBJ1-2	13	CASSQTGNYGYTF	TGTGCCAGCAGCCAGACAGGAAACTATGGCTACACCTTC
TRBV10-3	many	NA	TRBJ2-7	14	CAISDIARENEQYF	TGTGCCATCAGTGACATCGCCAGGGAGAACGAGCAGTACTTC
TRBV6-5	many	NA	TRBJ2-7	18	CASSYSSRSSISSYEQYF	TGTGCCAGCAGTTACTCGAGTCGCTCGAGCATATCCTCCTACGAGCAGTACTTC
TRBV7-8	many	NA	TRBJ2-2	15	CASSLPGHRAGELFF	TGTGCCAGCAGCTTACCAGGTCACAGGGCCGGGGAGCTGTTTTTT
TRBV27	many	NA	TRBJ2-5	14	CASSLSAVRETQYF	TGTGCCAGCAGTCTCTCAGCAGTTCGGGAGACCCAGTACTTC
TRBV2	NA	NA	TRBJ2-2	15	CASSDGRPRTGELFF	TGTGCCAGCAGTGATGGGCGCCCCAGGACCGGGGAGCTGTTTTTT
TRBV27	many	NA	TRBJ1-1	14	CASTRTGLRTEAFF	TGTGCCAGCACAAGAACAGGGTTGAGGACTGAAGCTTTCTTT
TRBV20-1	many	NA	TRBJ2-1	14	CSASKTGAGDEQFF	TGCAGTGCTAGCAAGACGGGAGCTGGCGATGAGCAGTTCTTC
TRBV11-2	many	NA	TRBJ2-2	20	CASSLLLGGRDASNTGELFF	TGTGCCAGCAGCTTATTGTTAGGGGGTCGGGATGCCTCGAACACCGGGGAGCTGTTTTTT
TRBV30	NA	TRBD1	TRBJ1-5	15	CAWSGDRYSNQPQHF	TGTGCCTGGAGTGGGGACAGGTATAGCAATCAGCCCCAGCATTTT
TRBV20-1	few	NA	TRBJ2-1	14	CSAYSGVNGNEQFF	TGCAGTGCGTACTCAGGGGTTAACGGAAATGAGCAGTTCTTC
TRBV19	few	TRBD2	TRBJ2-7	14	CASSILAGGGEQYF	TGTGCCAGTAGTATCCTAGCGGGAGGGGGCGAGCAGTACTTC
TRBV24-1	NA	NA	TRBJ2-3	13	CATSDSGLPRQYF	TGTGCCACCAGTGATTCTGGACTACCCAGGCAGTATTTT
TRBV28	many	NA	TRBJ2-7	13	CASRVGTSYEQYF	TGTGCCAGCAGGGTCGGGACCTCCTACGAGCAGTACTTC
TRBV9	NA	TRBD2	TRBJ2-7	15	CASSPSGGIGPEQYF	TGTGCCAGCAGCCCGAGCGGGGGGATTGGCCCCGAGCAGTACTTC
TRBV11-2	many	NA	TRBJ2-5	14	CASSPGLPQETQYF	TGTGCCAGCAGCCCTGGACTCCCCCAAGAGACCCAGTACTTC
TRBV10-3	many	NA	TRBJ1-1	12	CAISESYSEAFF	TGTGCCATCAGTGAGTCGTACAGTGAAGCTTTCTTT
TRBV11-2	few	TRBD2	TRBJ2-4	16	CASSLLAGVSKNIQYF	TGTGCCAGCAGCCTACTAGCGGGAGTCTCCAAAAACATTCAGTACTTC
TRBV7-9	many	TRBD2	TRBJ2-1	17	CASSLPFGLAGGNEQFF	TGTGCCAGCAGCTTACCATTTGGACTAGCGGGAGGGAATGAGCAGTTCTTC
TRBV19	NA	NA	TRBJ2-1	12	CASKLNRNEQFF	TGTGCCAGTAAACTCAACAGGAATGAGCAGTTCTTC
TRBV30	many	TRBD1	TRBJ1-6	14	CAWNSGQGSSPLHF	TGTGCCTGGAATTCCGGACAGGGTAGTTCACCCCTCCACTTT
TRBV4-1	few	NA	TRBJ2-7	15	CASSQFQRDGNEQYF	TGCGCCAGCAGCCAATTCCAACGGGATGGGAACGAGCAGTACTTC
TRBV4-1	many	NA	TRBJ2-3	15	CASSQAGAVLDTQYF	TGCGCCAGCAGCCAAGCAGGGGCTGTTTTAGATACGCAGTATTTT
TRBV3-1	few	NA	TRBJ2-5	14	CASSQTELLGTQYF	TGTGCCAGCAGCCAAACCGAGTTGCTGGGGACCCAGTACTTC
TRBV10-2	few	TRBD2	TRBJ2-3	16	CASSEPLAGGTDTQYF	TGCGCCAGCAGTGAGCCGCTAGCGGGAGGGACAGATACGCAGTATTTT
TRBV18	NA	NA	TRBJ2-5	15	CASSRYQEQGETQYF	TGTGCCAGCTCACGATATCAGGAGCAAGGCGAGACCCAGTACTTC
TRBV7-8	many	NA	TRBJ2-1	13	CASSLAQRNEQFF	TGTGCCAGCAGCTTAGCCCAGCGGAATGAGCAGTTCTTC
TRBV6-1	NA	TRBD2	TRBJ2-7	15	CASSRGGRDSGEQYF	TGTGCCAGCAGCCGCGGGGGTCGGGACTCGGGCGAGCAGTACTTC
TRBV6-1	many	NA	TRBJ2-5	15	CASRTTGTSQETQYF	TGTGCCAGCAGAACTACCGGGACATCCCAAGAGACCCAGTACTTC
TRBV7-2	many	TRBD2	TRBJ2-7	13	CASKAGSSYEQYF	TGTGCCAGCAAAGCGGGAAGCTCCTACGAGCAGTACTTC
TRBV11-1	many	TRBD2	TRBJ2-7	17	CASSLVAASGITGEQYF	TGTGCCAGCAGCTTAGTAGCGGCTAGCGGGATAACGGGAGAGCAGTACTTC
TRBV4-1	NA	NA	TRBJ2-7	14	CASSQILSTYEQYF	TGCGCCAGCAGCCAAATACTTTCCACCTACGAGCAGTACTTC
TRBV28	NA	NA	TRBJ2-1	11	CASSFSNEQSF	TGTGCCAGCAGTTTTTCCAATGAGCAGTCCTTC
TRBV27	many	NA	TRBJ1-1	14	CASGRDRMNTEAFF	TGTGCCAGCGGTCGGGACCGCATGAACACTGAAGCTTTCTTT
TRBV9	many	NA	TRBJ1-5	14	CASSGTDSNQPQHF	TGTGCCAGCAGCGGGACAGATAGCAATCAGCCCCAGCATTTT
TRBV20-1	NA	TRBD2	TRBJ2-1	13	CSAHSGRSDEQFF	TGCAGTGCCCATAGCGGGAGATCCGATGAGCAGTTCTTC
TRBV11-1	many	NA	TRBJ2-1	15	CASSPRRLVDNEQFF	TGTGCCAGCAGTCCAAGGCGGCTAGTGGACAATGAGCAGTTCTTC
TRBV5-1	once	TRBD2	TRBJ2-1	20	CASSLARLAGGPTIYNEQFF	TGCGCCAGCAGCTTGGCCAGACTAGCGGGAGGGCCGACAATCTACAATGAGCAGTTCTTC
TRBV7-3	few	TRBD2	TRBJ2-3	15	CASSPRAGAGDTQYF	TGTGCCAGCAGCCCGAGGGCGGGAGCAGGAGATACGCAGTATTTT
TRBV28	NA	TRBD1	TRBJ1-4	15	CASSSGGATNEKLFF	TGTGCCAGCAGTTCAGGGGGGGCAACTAATGAAAAACTGTTTTTT
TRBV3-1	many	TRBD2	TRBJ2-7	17	CASSPGTSGRASYEQYF	TGTGCCAGCAGCCCCGGGACTAGCGGGAGGGCCTCCTACGAGCAGTACTTC
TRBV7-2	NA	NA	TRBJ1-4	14	CASSSDPTNEKLFF	TGTGCCAGCAGCTCGGATCCAACTAATGAAAAACTGTTTTTT
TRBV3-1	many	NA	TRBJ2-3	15	CASSLERSSTDTQYF	TGTGCCAGCAGCCTCGAGAGAAGTAGCACAGATACGCAGTATTTT
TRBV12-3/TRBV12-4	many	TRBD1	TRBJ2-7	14	CASSPDRQGYEQYF	TGTGCCAGCAGTCCGGACCGACAGGGGTACGAGCAGTACTTC
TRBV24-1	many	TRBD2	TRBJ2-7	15	CATTQSGSEPYEQYF	TGTGCCACCACCCAAAGCGGGAGCGAACCCTACGAGCAGTACTTC
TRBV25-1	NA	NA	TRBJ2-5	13	CASSESGSETQYF	TGTGCCAGCAGTGAATCAGGGTCAGAGACCCAGTACTTC